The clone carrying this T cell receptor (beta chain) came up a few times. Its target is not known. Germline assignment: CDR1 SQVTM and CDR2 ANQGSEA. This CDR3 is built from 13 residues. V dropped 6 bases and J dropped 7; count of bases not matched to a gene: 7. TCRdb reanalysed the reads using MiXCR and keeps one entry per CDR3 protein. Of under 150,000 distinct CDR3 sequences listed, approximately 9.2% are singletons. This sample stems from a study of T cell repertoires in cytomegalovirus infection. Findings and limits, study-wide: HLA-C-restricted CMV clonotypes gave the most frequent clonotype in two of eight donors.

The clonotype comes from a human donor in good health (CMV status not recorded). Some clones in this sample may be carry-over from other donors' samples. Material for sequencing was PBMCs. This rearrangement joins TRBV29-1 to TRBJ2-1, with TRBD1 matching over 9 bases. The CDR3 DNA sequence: TGCAGCGTCGACAGGGGGATTACGAATGAGCAGTTCTTC. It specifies CSVDRGITNEQFF.